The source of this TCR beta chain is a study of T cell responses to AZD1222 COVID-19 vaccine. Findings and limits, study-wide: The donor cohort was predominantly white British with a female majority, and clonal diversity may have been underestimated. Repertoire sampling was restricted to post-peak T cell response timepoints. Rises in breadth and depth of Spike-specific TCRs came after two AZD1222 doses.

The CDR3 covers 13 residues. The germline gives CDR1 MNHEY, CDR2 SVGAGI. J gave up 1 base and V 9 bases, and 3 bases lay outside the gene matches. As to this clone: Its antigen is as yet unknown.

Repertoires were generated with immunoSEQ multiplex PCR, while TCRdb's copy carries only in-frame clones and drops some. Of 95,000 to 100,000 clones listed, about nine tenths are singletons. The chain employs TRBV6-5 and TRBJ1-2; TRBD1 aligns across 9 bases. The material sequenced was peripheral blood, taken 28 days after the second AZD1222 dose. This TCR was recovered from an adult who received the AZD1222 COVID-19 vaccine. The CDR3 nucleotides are TGTGCCAGTTGGACAGGGGATAACTATGGCTACACCTTC. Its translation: CASWTGDNYGYTF.